Below are 27 T cell receptor beta chains sequenced from a single sample in a study of cytomegalovirus exposure and HLA in healthy donors. Only in-frame clones appear in the TCRdb table, and some are missing; sequencing was by immunoSEQ multiplex PCR. The sample lists under 140,000 clones; roughly 87% were seen once. The sample consisted of PBMCs. These TCRs come from a woman aged 18-30 years in good health and CMV-seronegative.

The CDR3 DNA reads as TGCGCCAGCAGCTTGCTACAGGGGTCAGAAGAGACCCAGTACTTC. This sequence encodes CASSLLQGSEETQYF. The chain uses TRBV5-1 and TRBJ2-5; 7 bases are shared with TRBD1. CDR3 size: 15 residues. With V trimmed by 1 base and J by 3 bases, 6 bases remained unmatched. Looked up from germline, CDR1 is SGHRS and CDR2 is YFSETQ.

This rearrangement joins TRBV29-1 to TRBJ1-2, with 7 bases lining up with TRBD1. The CDR3 is 14 amino acids. Germline V gene sequence: CDR1 SQVTM, CDR2 ANQGSEA. V shed 6 bases, J shed 4 bases, and the junction held 11 bases outside the gene matches. DNA for the CDR3: TGCAGCGTCGACAGGGACGGAGGTATCTATGGCTACACCTTC. It encodes CSVDRDGGIYGYTF. Supplemented by reference TRBV29-1 and TRBJ1-2, the full variable domain reads SAVISQKPSRDICQRGTSLTIQCQVDSQVTMMFWYRQQPGQSLTLIATANQGSEATYESGFVIDKFPISRPNLTFSTLTVSNMSPEDSSIYLCSVDRDGGIYGYTFGSGTRLTVV.

This chain uses TRBV12-2 with TRBJ2-2; whether TRBD1, the table's D call, matches the DNA was not checked. TRBV12-2 is termed a pseudogene. CDR3 size: 19 residues. The CDR3 is CASRLAQGPSTGGTGELFF. The DNA of the CDR3 is TGTGCAAGTCGCTTAGCTCAGGGTCCCTCCACAGGGGGCACCGGGGAGCTGTTTTTT.

The J gene is TRBJ1-3, the V gene TRBV6-1; 9 positions agree with TRBD1. The CDR3 is made up of 15 amino acids. Germline lookup yields CDR1 MNHNS and CDR2 SASEGT. V lost 2 bases to trimming and J lost 4 bases; unmatched junction nucleotides: 3. CDR3 in amino acids: CASSEWTGEGNTIYF. The CDR3 nucleotides are TGTGCCAGCAGTGAATGGACAGGGGAAGGAAACACCATATATTTT.

V is TRBV28 and J is TRBJ1-1; D gene unclear. Germline loops: CDR1 MDHEN, CDR2 SYDVKM. This CDR3 comprises 11 residues. Deletions cut 5 bases from V and 4 bases from J, with 5 bases between. In nucleotides, the CDR3 is TGTGCCAGCAGTCGGAGCACTGAAGCTTTCTTT. Its translation: CASSRSTEAFF.

J is TRBJ2-7 and V is TRBV7-2; 9 bases fit TRBD2. The trim removed 1 base at V and 0 bases at J, leaving 7 bases unmatched. Per the germline V gene, CDR1 is SGHTA and CDR2 is FQGNSA. The CDR3 consists of 17 residues. The CDR3 is CASSLGLADWSSYEQYF. The CDR3 DNA sequence: TGTGCCAGCAGCTTAGGACTAGCGGACTGGAGCTCCTACGAGCAGTACTTC.

The chain employs TRBV6-5 and TRBJ1-1; possible D gene TRBD1, 5 bases. CDR3 length: 13 amino acids. The V gene's germline CDR1 is MNHEY and CDR2 SVGAGI. V dropped 0 bases and J dropped 5 bases, with 7 bases sitting between them. Here the CDR3 reads CASSYSKGTEAFF. The CDR3 DNA sequence: TGTGCCAGCAGTTACTCGAAGGGGACTGAAGCTTTCTTT.

This rearrangement joins TRBV7-3 to TRBJ2-5; D not resolved. The CDR3 runs to 15 residues. From germline, CDR1 is SGHTA and CDR2 FQGTGA. The V end was cut by 0 bases, the J end by 4 bases, with 12 bases between. As DNA, the CDR3 is TGTGCCAGCAGCTTAACGTTTGGAGATAGAGAGACCCAGTACTTC. Amino acid sequence: CASSLTFGDRETQYF.

The chain uses TRBV28 and TRBJ1-2; TRBD1 is a possible D gene (5 bases). There are 11 residues in the CDR3. V lost 8 bases to trimming and J lost 4 bases, with 8 bases between them. The germline CDR1 and CDR2 sequences are MDHEN and SYDVKM. The CDR3, as DNA: TGTGCCAGCCAGGGTAGCTATGGCTACACCTTC. It translates to CASQGSYGYTF.

The CDR3 DNA is TGCGCCAGCAACCCGACTAGCGGGGGGCAAGAGACCCAGTACTTC. Encoded protein: CASNPTSGGQETQYF. The chain is built from TRBV5-1 and TRBJ2-5, with 13 bases matching TRBD2. The germline V gene encodes CDR1 SGHRS and CDR2 YFSETQ. The CDR3 length is 15 residues. V trimming: 6 bases; J trimming: 2 bases; junction bases outside the gene matches: 4.

The V call is TRBV28, the J call TRBJ2-3, with a tentative D call TRBD1 (6 bases). This CDR3 comprises 14 residues. Germline V gives CDR1 MDHEN, CDR2 SYDVKM. The ends were cut back, 6 bases at V and 5 bases at J, with 15 bases in the middle. Here the CDR3 DNA reads TGTGCCAGCAGCCTAAGCGCAGGGGAAGATACGCAGTATTTT. Encoded protein: CASSLSAGEDTQYF.

The genes are TRBV30 and TRBJ2-2; 13 bases match TRBD2. This CDR3 has 16 amino acids. V was pared by 5 bases and J by 4 bases, with 7 bases of the junction left unmatched. Germline-derived CDR1 and CDR2 are GTSNPN and SVGIG (reference sequence). CDR3 protein: CAWELAGGPVTGELFF. The CDR3 DNA is TGTGCCTGGGAACTAGCGGGGGGGCCGGTCACCGGGGAGCTGTTTTTT. Together with reference TRBV30 and TRBJ2-2, the CDR3 gives the full variable domain: SQTIHQWPATLVQPVGSPLSLECTVEGTSNPNLYWYRQAAGRGLQLLFYSVGIGQISSEVPQNLSASRPQDRQFILSSKKLLLSDSGFYLCAWELAGGPVTGELFFGEGSRLTVL.

V is TRBV25-1 and J is TRBJ1-5; no clear D gene. V was clipped by 8 bases and J by 2 bases, with 10 bases between them. Germline values: CDR1 MGHDK, CDR2 SYGVNS. CDR3 size: 13 residues. CDR3 region: CASRVIRNQPQHF. CDR3 sequence (DNA): TGTGCCAGCCGGGTTATCCGCAATCAGCCCCAGCATTTT.

The genes are TRBV4-2 and TRBJ2-7; 7 positions match TRBD2. CDR3 length: 15 residues. Germline V gene data show CDR1 as LGHNA and CDR2 as YNFKEQ. Trimming removed 1 base from V and 7 bases from J; junction bases left unmatched: 10. CDR3 bases: TGTGCCAGCAGCCAAGGGGGGGGGAGCCCAAGGGAGCAGTACTTC. Its translation is CASSQGGGSPREQYF.

The chain links TRBV19 to TRBJ2-3, with 8 bases aligning to TRBD2. This CDR3 region has 14 residues. V lost 2 bases and J lost 6; bases outside the gene matches: 4. Germline V gene sequence: CDR1 LNHDA, CDR2 SQIVND (reference sequence). The CDR3 DNA sequence: TGTGCCAGTAGTATATTAGCGGGAAGTGATACGCAGTATTTT. This codes for CASSILAGSDTQYF.

This sequence joins TRBV15 and TRBJ2-7, with 10 bases fitting TRBD1. V gave up 5 bases and J gave up 4 bases; unmatched junction bases: 5. The length of the CDR3 is 14 residues. Germline CDR1 and CDR2: LNHNV and YYDKDF (reference sequence). CDR3: CATSPTDRGYEQYF. The CDR3 DNA follows: TGTGCCACCAGCCCCACGGACAGGGGGTACGAGCAGTACTTC.

The gene calls are TRBV30 and TRBJ2-1, with D perhaps TRBD2 (6 bases). This CDR3 contains 14 residues. Germline V gene data show CDR1 as GTSNPN and CDR2 as SVGIG (reference sequence). Trimming removed 5 bases at V and 10 bases at J, with 21 bases between. CDR3 sequence: CAWAQEVGDFEQFF. The DNA of the CDR3 is TGTGCCTGGGCCCAGGAGGTTGGGGACTTCGAGCAGTTCTTC.

The chain is built from TRBV4-1 and TRBJ2-7; 7 bases fit TRBD2. The V gene end was trimmed by 4 bases and the J gene end by 1 base; junction bases not matched to a gene: 7. CDR3 size: 15 residues. Per germline, CDR1 MGHRA and CDR2 YSYEKL. The CDR3 DNA reads as TGCGCCAGCAGCCCGTCCGGAGCGGGATCCTACGAGCAGTACTTC. It codes for CASSPSGAGSYEQYF.

The chain recombines TRBV11-1 with TRBJ2-7; 7 nucleotides line up with TRBD2. The germline CDR1 and CDR2 sequences are SGHAT and FQDESV (reference sequence). Unmatched junction bases numbered 6, after V lost 4 bases and J lost 0 bases. This CDR3 comprises 15 residues. Written as DNA, the CDR3 is TGTGCCAGCAGCTCGGACGGGGGGATCTCCTACGAGCAGTACTTC. This codes for CASSSDGGISYEQYF.

The chain recombines TRBV7-9 with TRBJ1-1; 9 positions match TRBD1. The ends lost 4 bases at V and 8 bases at J; junction bases unmatched: 2. This CDR3 has 12 amino acids. CDR1 SEHNR and CDR2 FQNEAQ come from the germline V gene (reference sequence). The CDR3 region has the DNA TGTGCCAGCAGCTCGGACAGGGGAGAAGCTTTCTTT. Translated: CASSSDRGEAFF.

V is TRBV28 and J is TRBJ1-2; 7 nucleotides align to TRBD1. CDR3 length: 12 amino acids. The V gene end was trimmed by 5 bases and the J gene end by 6 bases; junction bases not matched to a gene: 3. Germline lookup yields CDR1 MDHEN and CDR2 SYDVKM. The CDR3 nucleotides read TGTGCCAGCAGTCCGGACAGGAATGGCTACACCTTC. As protein: CASSPDRNGYTF.

The gene calls are TRBV30 and TRBJ1-5; maybe TRBD1 (6 bases). The CDR3 contains 14 residues. With 3 bases removed from V and 6 bases from J, the gap between germline ends came to 15 bases. Germline V gene sequence: CDR1 GTSNPN, CDR2 SVGIG (reference sequence). This chain's CDR3 is CAWSATGYPQPQHF. CDR3 nucleotide sequence: TGTGCCTGGAGCGCCACAGGGTACCCTCAGCCCCAGCATTTT.

Here the CDR3 DNA reads TGTGCCAGCAGCCGGAACCGGGCCGGGGAGCTGTTTTTT. The encoded protein is CASSRNRAGELFF. The rearrangement links TRBV6-6 to TRBJ2-2; no definite D call. The germline gives CDR1 MNHNY, CDR2 SVGAGI (reference sequence). CDR3 length equals 13 residues. V was clipped by 6 bases and J by 6 bases, with 11 bases between them.

As to this clone: Germline is not matched at one junction end, which may reflect a read error. The rearrangement uses TRBV7-7 and TRBJ2-1; TRBD2 matches 11 bases. The CDR3 contains 15 residues. Germline V gene sequence: CDR1 SSHAT, CDR2 FNYEAQ (reference sequence). Here the CDR3 reads CASSLNSGRDNEQFF. The CDR3 region has the DNA TGTGCTAGCAGCTTGAATAGCGGGAGGGACAATGAGCAGTTCTTC.

This sequence joins TRBV6-5 and TRBJ2-1; 12 bases line up with TRBD2. This CDR3 comprises 16 residues. Germline V lookup: CDR1 MNHEY, CDR2 SVGAGI. The trim removed 4 bases at V and 5 bases at J, leaving 6 bases unmatched. The CDR3 DNA sequence: TGTGCCAGCAGTTCCCCAAGACTAGCGGGAGACAATGAGCAGTTCTTC. As protein: CASSSPRLAGDNEQFF.

The chain couples TRBV7-2 to TRBJ2-7; 7 bases agree with TRBD1. The CDR3 contains 13 residues. Germline values: CDR1 SGHTA, CDR2 FQGNSA. Trimming removed 5 bases from V and 2 bases from J; junction bases left unmatched: 3. CDR3 DNA sequence: TGTGCCAGCAGCCGGGACAGAGCCTACGAGCAGTACTTC. It is translated as CASSRDRAYEQYF.

This clone has only one observation. The chain combines TRBV4-3 with TRBJ1-2, with TRBD1 identical over 9 bases. Germline loops: CDR1 LGHNA, CDR2 YSLEER. The CDR3 runs to 14 residues. Trimming cost V 10 bases and J 5 bases; bases outside gene matches: 11. The CDR3 is CAIPDIDRGYGYTF. CDR3 in DNA: TGCGCCATCCCGGACATAGACAGGGGGTATGGCTACACCTTC.